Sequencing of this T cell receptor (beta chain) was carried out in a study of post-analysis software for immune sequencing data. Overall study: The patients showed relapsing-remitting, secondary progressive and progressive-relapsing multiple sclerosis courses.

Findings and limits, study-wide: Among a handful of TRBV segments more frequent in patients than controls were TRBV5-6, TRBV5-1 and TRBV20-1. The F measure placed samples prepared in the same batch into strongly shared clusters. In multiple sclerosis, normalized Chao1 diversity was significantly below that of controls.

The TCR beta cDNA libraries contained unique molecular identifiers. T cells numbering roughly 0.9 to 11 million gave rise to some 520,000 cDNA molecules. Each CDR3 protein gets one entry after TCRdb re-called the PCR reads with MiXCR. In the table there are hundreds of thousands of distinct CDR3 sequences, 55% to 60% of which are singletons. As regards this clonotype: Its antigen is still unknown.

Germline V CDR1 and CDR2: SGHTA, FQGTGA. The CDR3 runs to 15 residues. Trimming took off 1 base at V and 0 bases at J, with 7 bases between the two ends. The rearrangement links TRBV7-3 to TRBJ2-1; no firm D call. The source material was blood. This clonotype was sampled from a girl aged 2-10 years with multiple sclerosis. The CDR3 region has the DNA TGTGCCAGCAGCTTAATGGTGAGCTCCTACAATGAGCAGTTCTTC. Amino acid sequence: CASSLMVSSYNEQFF.